This T cell receptor (beta chain) emerged from a study of blood T cell repertoires in COVID-19 (dated by TCRdb to the early 2020s). Background on the whole study: The collaborator samples originated in the United States, Italy and Spain and spanned the acute and convalescent phases of COVID-19. The material from the prospective study consisted of cDNA or gDNA derived from T cells, B-cell-depleted T cells, or PBMCs. The dataset comprised deeply sampled blood TCRbeta repertoires from subjects exposed to, actively infected with, or recovered from COVID-19. A freely available public database, intended as a resource for researchers studying the immune response to SARS-CoV-2, is where the repertoires were released. The samples were drawn from the first 160 participants of the ongoing ImmuneRACE study and from about 1,200 subjects provided by 6 global collaborators. The sample metadata nearly always contained a de-identified subject ID, COVID-19 status, age in years and sex. HLA class I and class II types, where available, came from metadata supplied by the sample provider rather than from assay-based typing. Broad study findings and their caveats: How much clinical and demographic metadata was included differed by source and by participant, and the metadata was provided uncurated.

The collaborating institutions used their own protocols to collect whole blood in K2EDTA tubes. For TCRbeta analysis, collaborators shipped samples in one of three forms: frozen whole blood, isolated PBMCs, or DNA extracted from either of those sample types. TCRbeta CDR3 regions were amplified from genomic DNA by means of the immunoSEQ Assay, a bias-controlled multiplex PCR. As for the original processing: Within the assay, amplification of reference gene primers was used to estimate how many nucleated cells each sample contained. To quantify the absolute abundance of each unique TCRbeta CDR3 rearrangement, sequence reads were collapsed and filtered. For each sample, productive Simpson clonality was calculated as the square root of Simpson's diversity index across productive rearrangements. The immuneACCESS repertoire file appears here via TCRdb, limited to in-frame rearrangements. These files lack a portion of the clones; in checked studies, under half of the deficit traces to unresolved V genes, and the cause of the others is not known. The D gene and trimming were derived from the DNA, and the V and J assignments and clone size from that table. The sample profile shows 95,000 to 110,000 clones; around 89% of them were found once. The ten largest clonotypes hold 5.5% to 8% of the sample.

The germline V gene (reference sequence) specifies GTSNPN as CDR1 and SVGIG as CDR2. From the cysteine through the phenylalanine, the CDR3 covers 15 amino acids. The CDR3 DNA has 45 bases and is translated from base 1. V loses 0 bases, J loses 3 bases, and the germline ends lie 11 bases apart. With respect to this clone: The antigen it binds to is not known. No much larger clone exists at a distance of one base, and base qualities are not known.

The chain joins TRBV30 to TRBJ2-2; the D gene is not confidently resolved. The sequence derives from a middle-aged man with active or convalescent COVID-19. Sequenced input: peripheral blood. In nucleotide form, the sequence is TGTGCCTGGAGTGTAGGCCTTCTAGACACCGGGGAGCTGTTTTTT. Its protein product is CAWSVGLLDTGELFF. Extended through the reference TRBV30 and TRBJ2-2 proteins, this CDR3 yields the full variable domain: SQTIHQWPATLVQPVGSPLSLECTVEGTSNPNLYWYRQAAGRGLQLLFYSVGIGQISSEVPQNLSASRPQDRQFILSSKKLLLSDSGFYLCAWSVGLLDTGELFFGEGSRLTVL.